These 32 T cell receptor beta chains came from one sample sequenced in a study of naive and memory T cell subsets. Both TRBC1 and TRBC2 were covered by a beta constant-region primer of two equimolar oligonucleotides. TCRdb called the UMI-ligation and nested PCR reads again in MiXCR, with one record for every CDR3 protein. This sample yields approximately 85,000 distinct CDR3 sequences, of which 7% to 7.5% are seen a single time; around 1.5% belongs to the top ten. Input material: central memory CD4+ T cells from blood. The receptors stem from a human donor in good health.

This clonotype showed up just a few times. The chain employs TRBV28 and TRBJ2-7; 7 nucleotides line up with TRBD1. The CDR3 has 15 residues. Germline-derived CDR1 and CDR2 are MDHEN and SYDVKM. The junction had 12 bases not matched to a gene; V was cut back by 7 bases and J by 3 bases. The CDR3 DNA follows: TGTGCCAGCACCAGCACCGGGACAGAGAGCTACGAGCAGTACTTC. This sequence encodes CASTSTGTESYEQYF. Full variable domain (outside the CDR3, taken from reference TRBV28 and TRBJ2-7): DVKVTQSSRYLVKRTGEKVFLECVQDMDHENMFWYRQDPGLGLRLIYFSYDVKMKEKGDIPEGYSVSREKKERFSLILESASTNQTSMYLCASTSTGTESYEQYFGPGTRLTVT.

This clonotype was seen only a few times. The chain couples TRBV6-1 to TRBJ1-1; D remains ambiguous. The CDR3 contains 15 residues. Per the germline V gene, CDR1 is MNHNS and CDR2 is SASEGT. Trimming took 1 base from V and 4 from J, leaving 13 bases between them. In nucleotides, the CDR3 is TGTGCCAGCAGTGAAGAGGTAGGTGGAAGCACTGAAGCTTTCTTT. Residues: CASSEEVGGSTEAFF.

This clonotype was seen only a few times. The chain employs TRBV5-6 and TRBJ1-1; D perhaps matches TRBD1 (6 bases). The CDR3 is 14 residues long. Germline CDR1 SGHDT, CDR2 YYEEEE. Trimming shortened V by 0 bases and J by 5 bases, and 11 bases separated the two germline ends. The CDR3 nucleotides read TGTGCCAGCAGCTTGGCGAAGGACAGTACTGAAGCTTTCTTT. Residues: CASSLAKDSTEAFF.

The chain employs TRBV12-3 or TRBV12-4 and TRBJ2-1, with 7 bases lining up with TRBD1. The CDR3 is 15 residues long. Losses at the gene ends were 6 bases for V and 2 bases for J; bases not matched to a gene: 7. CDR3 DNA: TGTGCCAGCAGCCTCGACAGGGCGGCCTACAATGAGCAGTTCTTC. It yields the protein CASSLDRAAYNEQFF.

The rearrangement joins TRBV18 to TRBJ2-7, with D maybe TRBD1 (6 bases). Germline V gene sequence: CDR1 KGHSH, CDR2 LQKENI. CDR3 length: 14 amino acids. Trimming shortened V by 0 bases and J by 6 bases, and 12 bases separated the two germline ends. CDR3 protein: CASSPPGAPGEQYF. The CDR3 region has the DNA TGTGCCAGCTCACCACCGGGGGCCCCAGGCGAGCAGTACTTC.

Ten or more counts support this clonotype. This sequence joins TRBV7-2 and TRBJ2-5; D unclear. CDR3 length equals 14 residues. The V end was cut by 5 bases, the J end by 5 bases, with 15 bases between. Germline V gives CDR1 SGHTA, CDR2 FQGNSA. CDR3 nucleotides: TGTGCCAGCAGCCACGCCTCCCCTGTGGAGACCCAGTACTTC. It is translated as CASSHASPVETQYF.

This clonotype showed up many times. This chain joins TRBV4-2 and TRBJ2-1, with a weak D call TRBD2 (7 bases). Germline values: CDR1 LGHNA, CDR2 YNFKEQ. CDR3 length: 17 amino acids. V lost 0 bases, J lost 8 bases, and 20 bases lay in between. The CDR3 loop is CASSQEIGGRRGHEQFF. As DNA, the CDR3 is TGTGCCAGCAGCCAAGAAATCGGGGGGCGCAGGGGTCATGAGCAGTTCTTC.

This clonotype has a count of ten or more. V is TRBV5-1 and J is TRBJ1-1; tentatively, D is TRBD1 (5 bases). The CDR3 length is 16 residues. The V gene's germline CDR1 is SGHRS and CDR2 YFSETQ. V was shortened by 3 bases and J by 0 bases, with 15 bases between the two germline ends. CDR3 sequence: CASSYSMGDMNTEAFF. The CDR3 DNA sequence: TGCGCCAGCAGCTATTCCATGGGGGATATGAACACTGAAGCTTTCTTT.

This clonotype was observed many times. CDR3 amino acids: CASRDRGSQPQHF. CDR3 bases: TGTGCCAGCCGGGACAGGGGAAGCCAGCCCCAGCATTTT. The chain is built from TRBV19 and TRBJ1-5, with 10 bases aligning to TRBD1. Germline-derived CDR1 and CDR2 are LNHDA and SQIVND (reference sequence). The CDR3 is 13 amino acids. J was trimmed by 7 bases and V by 9 bases; bases with no gene match: 6.

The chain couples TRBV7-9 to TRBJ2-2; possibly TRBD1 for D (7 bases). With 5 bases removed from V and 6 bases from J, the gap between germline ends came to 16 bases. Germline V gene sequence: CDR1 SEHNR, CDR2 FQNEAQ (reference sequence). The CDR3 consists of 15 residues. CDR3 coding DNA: TGTGCCAGCAGCATCAGACAGGGAGGCGCCGGGGAGCTGTTTTTT. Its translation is CASSIRQGGAGELFF. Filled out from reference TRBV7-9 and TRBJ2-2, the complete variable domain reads DTGVSQNPRHKITKRGQNVTFRCDPISEHNRLYWYRQTLGQGPEFLTYFQNEAQLEKSRLLSDRFSAERPKGSFSTLEIQRTEQGDSAMYLCASSIRQGGAGELFFGEGSRLTVL.

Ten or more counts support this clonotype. This CDR3 reads CASSFRRGEAFF. For the CDR3, the DNA is TGTGCCAGCAGTTTCCGTCGGGGAGAAGCTTTCTTT. The J gene is TRBJ1-1, the V gene TRBV27; no reliable D call. The CDR3 totals 12 residues. Looked up from germline, CDR1 is MNHEY and CDR2 is SMNVEV (reference sequence). V was pared by 3 bases and J by 8 bases, with 10 bases between.

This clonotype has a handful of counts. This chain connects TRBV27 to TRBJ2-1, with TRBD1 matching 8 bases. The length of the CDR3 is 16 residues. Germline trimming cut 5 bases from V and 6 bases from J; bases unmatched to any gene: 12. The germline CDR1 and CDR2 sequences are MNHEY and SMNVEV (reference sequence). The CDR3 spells CASSGRDRSFSNEQFF. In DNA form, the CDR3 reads TGTGCCAGCAGTGGGCGGGACAGGTCTTTTTCCAATGAGCAGTTCTTC.

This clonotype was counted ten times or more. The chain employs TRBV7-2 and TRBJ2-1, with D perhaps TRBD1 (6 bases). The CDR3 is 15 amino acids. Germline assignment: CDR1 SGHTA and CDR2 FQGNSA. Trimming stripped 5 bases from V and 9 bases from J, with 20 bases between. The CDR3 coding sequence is TGTGCCAGCAGCATCAACCCCCAGGGGCGCAGTGAGCAGTTCTTC. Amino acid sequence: CASSINPQGRSEQFF.

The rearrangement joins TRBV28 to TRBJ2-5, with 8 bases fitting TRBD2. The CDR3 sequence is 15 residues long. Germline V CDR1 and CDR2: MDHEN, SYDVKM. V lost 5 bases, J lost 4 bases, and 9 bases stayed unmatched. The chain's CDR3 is CASSPPGGGRETQYF. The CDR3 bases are TGTGCCAGCAGTCCCCCCGGGGGGGGCCGAGAGACCCAGTACTTC.

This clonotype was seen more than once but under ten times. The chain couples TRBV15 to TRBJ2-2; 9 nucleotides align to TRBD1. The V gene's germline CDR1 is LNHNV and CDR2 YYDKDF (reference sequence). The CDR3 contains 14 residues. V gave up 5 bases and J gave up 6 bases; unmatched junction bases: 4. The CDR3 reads CATSRTGDSGELFF. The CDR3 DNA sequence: TGTGCCACCAGCCGGACAGGGGATTCCGGGGAGCTGTTTTTT.

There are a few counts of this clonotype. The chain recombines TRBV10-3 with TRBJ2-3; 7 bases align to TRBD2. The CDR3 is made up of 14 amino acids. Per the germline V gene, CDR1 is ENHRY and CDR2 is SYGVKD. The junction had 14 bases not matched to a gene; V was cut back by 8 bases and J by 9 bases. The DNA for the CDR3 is TGTGCCATCGGGGAGGGGACTCTCGGTTGGACGCAGTATTTT. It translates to CAIGEGTLGWTQYF.

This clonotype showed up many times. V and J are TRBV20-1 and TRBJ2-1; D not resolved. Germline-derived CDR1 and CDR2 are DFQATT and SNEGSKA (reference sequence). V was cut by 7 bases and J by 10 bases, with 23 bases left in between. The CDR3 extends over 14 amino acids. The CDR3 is CSGHRKATGPEQFF. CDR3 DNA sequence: TGCAGTGGGCATCGCAAGGCGACCGGCCCGGAGCAGTTCTTC.

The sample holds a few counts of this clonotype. The CDR3 loop is CASSPRQRDTDTQYF. The DNA for the CDR3 is TGTGCCAGCAGCCCCCGGCAGCGGGACACAGATACGCAGTATTTT. The chain uses TRBV11-1 and TRBJ2-3, with 7 bases matching TRBD2. With 5 bases clipped from V and 2 bases from J, the junction kept 7 bases outside the gene matches. The germline V gene has CDR1 SGHAT and CDR2 FQDESV (reference sequence). CDR3 length: 15 amino acids.

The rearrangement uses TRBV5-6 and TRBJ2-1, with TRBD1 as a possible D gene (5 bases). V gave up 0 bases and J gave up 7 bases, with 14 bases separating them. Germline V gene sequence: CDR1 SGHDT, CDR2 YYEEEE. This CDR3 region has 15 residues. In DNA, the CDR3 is TGTGCCAGCAGCTTGGTCCAGGGATCTGGAAATGAGCAGTTCTTC. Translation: CASSLVQGSGNEQFF.

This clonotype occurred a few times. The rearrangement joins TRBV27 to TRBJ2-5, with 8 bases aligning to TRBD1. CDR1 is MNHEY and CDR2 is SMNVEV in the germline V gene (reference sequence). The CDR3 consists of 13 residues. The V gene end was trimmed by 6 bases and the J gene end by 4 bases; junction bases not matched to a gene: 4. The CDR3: CASRGTGGETQYF. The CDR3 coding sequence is TGTGCCAGCAGGGGTACAGGGGGAGAGACCCAGTACTTC.

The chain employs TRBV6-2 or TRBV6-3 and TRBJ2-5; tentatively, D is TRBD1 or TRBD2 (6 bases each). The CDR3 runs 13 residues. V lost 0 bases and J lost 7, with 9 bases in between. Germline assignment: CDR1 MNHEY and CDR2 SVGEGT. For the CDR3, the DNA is TGTGCCAGCAGTTACTCGGGGGGCCGGACCCAGTACTTC. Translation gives CASSYSGGRTQYF.

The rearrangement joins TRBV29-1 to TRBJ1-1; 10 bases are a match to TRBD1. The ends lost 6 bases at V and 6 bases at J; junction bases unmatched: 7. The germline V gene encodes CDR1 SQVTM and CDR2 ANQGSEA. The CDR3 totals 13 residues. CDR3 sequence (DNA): TGCAGCGTCAACGACAGGGGGCGGCCTGAAGCTTTCTTT. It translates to CSVNDRGRPEAFF.

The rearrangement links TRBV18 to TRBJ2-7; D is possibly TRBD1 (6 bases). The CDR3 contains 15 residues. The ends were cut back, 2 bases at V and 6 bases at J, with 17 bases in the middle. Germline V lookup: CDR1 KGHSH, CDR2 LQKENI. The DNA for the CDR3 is TGTGCCAGCTCACCAAAGTTGGTCAGGGGTAGCGAGCAGTACTTC. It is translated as CASSPKLVRGSEQYF.

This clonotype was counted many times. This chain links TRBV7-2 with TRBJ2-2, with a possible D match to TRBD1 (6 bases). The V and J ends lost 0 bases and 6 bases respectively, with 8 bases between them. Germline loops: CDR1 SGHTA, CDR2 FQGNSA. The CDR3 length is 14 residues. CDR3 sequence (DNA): TGTGCCAGCAGCTTAGCGCAGGGGCCCGGGGAGCTGTTTTTT. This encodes CASSLAQGPGELFF.

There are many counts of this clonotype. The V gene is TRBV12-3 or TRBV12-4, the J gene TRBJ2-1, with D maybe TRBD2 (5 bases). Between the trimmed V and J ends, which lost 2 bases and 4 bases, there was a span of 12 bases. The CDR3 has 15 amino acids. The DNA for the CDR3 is TGTGCCAGCAGTTTAAAAGCGTCGGGATACAATGAGCAGTTCTTC. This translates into CASSLKASGYNEQFF.

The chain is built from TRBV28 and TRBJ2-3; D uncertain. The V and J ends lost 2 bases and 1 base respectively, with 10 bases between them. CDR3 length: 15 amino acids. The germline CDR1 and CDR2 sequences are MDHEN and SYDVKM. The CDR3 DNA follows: TGTGCCAGCAGTTTAAATTTCCGGGGCACAGATACGCAGTATTTT. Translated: CASSLNFRGTDTQYF.

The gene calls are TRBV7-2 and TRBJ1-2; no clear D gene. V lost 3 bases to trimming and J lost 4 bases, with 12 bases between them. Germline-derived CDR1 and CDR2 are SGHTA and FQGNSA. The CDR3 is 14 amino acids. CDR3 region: CASSFSPPTYGYTF. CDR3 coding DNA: TGTGCCAGCAGCTTTAGCCCGCCGACCTATGGCTACACCTTC. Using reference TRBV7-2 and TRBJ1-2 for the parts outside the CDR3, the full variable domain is GAGVSQSPSNKVTEKGKDVELRCDPISGHTALYWYRQSLGQGLEFLIYFQGNSAPDKSGLPSDRFSAERTGGSVSTLTIQRTQQEDSAVYLCASSFSPPTYGYTFGSGTRLTVV.

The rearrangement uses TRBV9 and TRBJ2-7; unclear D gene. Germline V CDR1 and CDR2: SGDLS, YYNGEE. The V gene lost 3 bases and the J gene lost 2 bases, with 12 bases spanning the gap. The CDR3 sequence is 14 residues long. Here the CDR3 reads CASSARATTYEQYF. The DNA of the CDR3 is TGTGCCAGCAGCGCCCGGGCCACAACCTACGAGCAGTACTTC.

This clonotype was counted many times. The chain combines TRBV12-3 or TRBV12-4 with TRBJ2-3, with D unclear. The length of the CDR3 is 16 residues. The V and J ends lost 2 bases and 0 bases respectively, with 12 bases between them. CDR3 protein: CASSLNWVQSTDTQYF. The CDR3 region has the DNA TGTGCCAGCAGTTTAAATTGGGTCCAAAGCACAGATACGCAGTATTTT.

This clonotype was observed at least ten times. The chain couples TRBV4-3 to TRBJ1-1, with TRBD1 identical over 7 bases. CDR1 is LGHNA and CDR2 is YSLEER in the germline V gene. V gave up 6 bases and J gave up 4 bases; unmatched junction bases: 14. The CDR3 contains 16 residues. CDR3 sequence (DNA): TGCGCCAGCAGGAAAGAACGGGGACAGAGGGGCACTGAAGCTTTCTTT. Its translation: CASRKERGQRGTEAFF.

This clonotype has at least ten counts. The CDR3 DNA sequence: TGTGCCAGCAGCCCTACAGGGCCCCCTGGCTATGGCTACACCTTC. Its protein product is CASSPTGPPGYGYTF. The chain joins TRBV5-6 to TRBJ1-2; D may be TRBD1 (6 bases). The CDR3 length is 15 residues. Germline V lookup: CDR1 SGHDT, CDR2 YYEEEE. V was cut by 4 bases and J by 4 bases, with 17 bases left in between.

The CDR3 sequence is CASTPGGGGKQFF. CDR3 nucleotide sequence: TGTGCCAGCACCCCGGGGGGAGGGGGAAAGCAGTTCTTC. V is TRBV7-8 and J is TRBJ2-1, with TRBD2 as a possible D gene (7 bases). The CDR3 totals 13 residues. Germline CDR1 is SGHVS and CDR2 is FQNEAQ. Trimming pared 7 bases from V and 11 bases from J, leaving 18 bases between. The whole variable domain, filled in from reference TRBV7-8 and TRBJ2-1, reads GAGVSQSPRYKVAKRGQDVALRCDPISGHVSLFWYQQALGQGPEFLTYFQNEAQLDKSGLPSDRFFAERPEGSVSTLKIQRTQQEDSAVYLCASTPGGGGKQFFGPGTRLTVL.